What follows are 13 T cell receptor beta chains derived from one specimen sequenced in a study of PD-1 blockade in classical Hodgkin lymphoma (dated by TCRdb to about 2020). Library preparation was by the immunoSEQ multiplex PCR assay. Entries here come from immuneACCESS through TCRdb and include only in-frame sequences with V and J called. Some clones fail to appear in such tables; in the studies checked, an unresolved V gene covers under half of the shortfall, and the cause of the remainder is unknown. The sample table holds 20,000 to 25,000 clones, of which approximately 70% were seen once. The top ten hold just under 30% of the sample. The meaning of the sample's time point label: cycle 4 day 1 (C4D1), after five to seven weeks of nivolumab. Relapse after autologous stem cell transplantation had occurred in all trial patients, and cohorts A, B and C were distinguished by prior brentuximab vedotin exposure.

Sequenced material: peripheral blood mononuclear cells (PBMCs), taken before the fourth cycle of nivolumab. These receptors all stem from a human donor with classical Hodgkin lymphoma.

The V call is TRBV5-1, the J call TRBJ1-2; D is perhaps TRBD1 (6 bases). The CDR3 has 15 amino acids. Trimming stripped 2 bases from V and 0 bases from J, with 11 bases between. CDR1 is SGHRS and CDR2 is YFSETQ in the germline V gene. The CDR3 bases are TGCGCCAGCAGCTTACGTTCAGGGGCTAACTATGGCTACACCTTC. Translated: CASSLRSGANYGYTF.

This chain joins TRBV7-9 and TRBJ2-2; D not certain. The CDR3 length is 13 residues. CDR1 is SEHNR and CDR2 is FQNEAQ in the germline V gene (reference sequence). The V end lost 1 base, the J end lost 7 bases, and 7 bases lay between the germline ends. The DNA of the CDR3 is TGTGCCAGCAGCTTAGGTCTTATCGGGGAGCTGTTTTTT. This sequence encodes CASSLGLIGELFF.

This clone was detected only once. The chain joins TRBV11-2 to TRBJ1-1; tentatively, D is TRBD1 (5 bases). The V end was cut by 4 bases, the J end by 4 bases, with 10 bases between. This CDR3 comprises 13 residues. Germline CDR1 reads SGHAT; CDR2 reads FQNNGV. The CDR3 here is CASSSGGVTEAFF. In nucleotides, the CDR3 is TGTGCCAGCAGCTCGGGGGGGGTCACTGAAGCTTTCTTT.

The chain combines TRBV4-1 with TRBJ1-2; tentatively, D is TRBD1 (5 bases). V dropped 1 base and J dropped 8 bases, with 17 bases sitting between them. The CDR3 length is 15 residues. The germline V gene has CDR1 MGHRA and CDR2 YSYEKL. The DNA for the CDR3 is TGCGCCAGCAGCCAAGCTTTTCCACAGGTCCGGGGCTACACCTTC. As protein: CASSQAFPQVRGYTF.

The chain uses TRBV7-2 and TRBJ1-2, with TRBD1 matching 7 bases. J lost 1 base, V lost 1 base, and 3 bases had no gene match. Germline V lookup: CDR1 SGHTA, CDR2 FQGNSA. This CDR3 is 15 amino acids long. The CDR3 sequence: CASSLGGQYNYGYTF. Written as DNA, the CDR3 is TGTGCCAGCAGCTTAGGGGGACAGTATAACTATGGCTACACCTTC.

V is TRBV7-2 and J is TRBJ1-6; 7 bases match TRBD1. With 4 bases clipped from V and 7 bases from J, the junction kept 10 bases outside the gene matches. This CDR3 has 16 amino acids. Germline V gives CDR1 SGHTA, CDR2 FQGNSA. CDR3 in DNA: TGTGCCAGCAGCTCAGGAGGGGGCGCGGGCAATTCACCCCTCCACTTT. It yields the protein CASSSGGGAGNSPLHF.

The chain is built from TRBV28 and TRBJ1-3, with D hard to call. Deletions cut 5 bases from V and 4 bases from J, with 6 bases between. Per germline, CDR1 MDHEN and CDR2 SYDVKM. The CDR3 length is 12 residues. The CDR3 loop is CASSVQGNTIYF. CDR3 in DNA: TGTGCCAGCAGTGTCCAGGGAAACACCATATATTTT.

The V gene is TRBV18, the J gene TRBJ1-4, with D unclear. There are 14 residues in the CDR3. Germline V CDR1 and CDR2: KGHSH, LQKENI. V was cut by 4 bases and J by 8 bases, with 14 bases left in between. CDR3 bases: TGTGCCAGCTCACGATCCCCTGTTGGGGAAAAACTGTTTTTT. Encoded protein: CASSRSPVGEKLFF.

This rearrangement joins TRBV15 to TRBJ2-4, with D unresolved. The CDR3 runs 13 residues. Germline assignment: CDR1 LNHNV and CDR2 YYDKDF (reference sequence). V was clipped by 0 bases and J by 8 bases, with 8 bases between them. The CDR3 DNA reads TGTGCCACCAGCAGAGATTTATGGGACATTCAGTACTTC. It encodes CATSRDLWDIQYF.

This clone occurred once. This chain connects TRBV6-6 to TRBJ1-3, with D unclear. Between the trimmed V and J ends, which lost 0 bases and 4 bases, there was a span of 4 bases. Per germline, CDR1 MNHNY and CDR2 SVGAGI (reference sequence). The CDR3 is 13 amino acids. CDR3 DNA sequence: TGTGCCAGCAGTTACTCGGCGGGAAACACCATATATTTT. Its protein is CASSYSAGNTIYF.

This chain uses TRBV28 with TRBJ1-1; D might be TRBD1 (6 bases). CDR1 is MDHEN and CDR2 is SYDVKM in the germline V gene. This CDR3 is built from 15 residues. V was trimmed by 7 bases and J by 3 bases, leaving 18 bases between them. The CDR3 region has the DNA TGTGCCAGCACCCAAGCGACAGGCAGGTACACTGAAGCTTTCTTT. This sequence encodes CASTQATGRYTEAFF.

This chain joins TRBV30 and TRBJ1-6; D gene ambiguous. The CDR3 has 15 amino acids. Per germline, CDR1 GTSNPN and CDR2 SVGIG (reference sequence). V was cut by 3 bases and J by 7 bases, with 16 bases left in between. The CDR3 reads CAWSPPNSRNSPLHF. The CDR3 nucleotides read TGTGCCTGGAGCCCCCCCAACAGTCGGAATTCACCCCTCCACTTT.

The chain couples TRBV4-2 to TRBJ2-2, with TRBD1 matching 10 bases. The CDR3 consists of 15 residues. After removal of 3 bases from V and 13 bases from J, the junction contained 11 bases not matched to a gene. Germline assignment: CDR1 LGHNA and CDR2 YNFKEQ. The CDR3 DNA sequence: TGTGCCAGCAGCCACAGTCCCGGGACAGGGGAAGTGCTGTTTTTT. Its translation is CASSHSPGTGEVLFF.